This T cell receptor (beta chain) comes out of a study of shared clonotypes between healthy human individuals. Caucasian adults residing in Nashville, Tennessee made up all the donors. The CDR3 loop spans 16 amino acids. Unmatched junction bases numbered 4, after V lost 2 bases and J lost 0 bases. The germline gives CDR1 MNHEY, CDR2 SVGAGI. Using immunoSEQ multiplex PCR, the repertoire was profiled, and TCRdb retains in-frame clones only, with some absent. The sample has a few million clones, approximately 95% seen once. Sequencing was carried out using naive CD4+ T cells from PBMCs. Sample subset: CD45RA+ positively selected. The rearrangement uses TRBV6-5 and TRBJ2-3; TRBD2 matches at 8 bases. This TCR was recovered from a man between 18 and 35 years old in good health. Some clones in this sample may be carry-over from other donors' samples. Here the CDR3 reads CASSYRGGSSTDTQYF. Written as DNA, the CDR3 is TGTGCCAGCAGTTACCGGGGGGGGTCTAGCACAGATACGCAGTATTTT.